The text below deals with one T cell receptor (beta chain). The record originates from a study of OX40 agonist ivuxolimab in advanced cancers. CDR1 is SGHRS and CDR2 is YFSETQ in the germline V gene. The ends were cut back, 0 bases at V and 3 bases at J, with 13 bases in the middle. The length of the CDR3 is 15 residues. The repertoire was sequenced with immunoSEQ multiplex PCR; TCRdb's copy has only in-frame clones and lacks some. The repertoire includes roughly 11,000 clones, less than 90% of them detected once, and about a tenth sits in the top ten. J is TRBJ2-7 and V is TRBV5-1; no clear D gene. The origin of this receptor is an adult with an advanced solid tumor such as melanoma, head and neck, liver or kidney cancer. Material: CD4+ or CD8+ T cells sorted from blood, obtained in a trial of the OX40 agonist ivuxolimab. The CDR3 coding sequence is TGCGCCAGCAGCTTGGTATCTAACCCTGGCTACGAGCAGTACTTC. The encoded protein is CASSLVSNPGYEQYF. Together with reference TRBV5-1 and TRBJ2-7, the CDR3 gives the full variable domain: KAGVTQTPRYLIKTRGQQVTLSCSPISGHRSVSWYQQTPGQGLQFLFEYFSETQRNKGNFPGRFSGRQFSNSRSEMNVSTLELGDSALYLCASSLVSNPGYEQYFGPGTRLTVT.